The rows below give T cell receptor beta chains drawn from one sample of a study of cytomegalovirus exposure and HLA in healthy donors. The table came from immunoSEQ multiplex PCR; TCRdb's copy has only in-frame clones and leaves some out. The sample contains nearly 200,000 clones, roughly 83% of which appear only once. What was sequenced was PBMCs. The receptors come from a male donor in good health and CMV-seropositive. Each CDR3 is given with its conserved first and last residue. The order of the fields is V gene, J gene, D gene, clone size, CDR3 DNA, CDR3 protein. The D gene is left open where the match is weak. Clone size is not always given. Where it is, it says once, few, many or a class for expanded clones.

V gene: TRBV4-3
J gene: TRBJ2-7
D gene: TRBD2
clone size: once
CDR3 DNA: TGCGCCAGCAGCCAGGGGGGACTAGCGGGAACCTACGAGCAGTACTTC
CDR3 protein: CASSQGGLAGTYEQYF

V gene: TRBV19
J gene: TRBJ2-5
D gene: NA
clone size: NA
CDR3 DNA: TGTGCCAGTGGGGACTTTTTAGAGACCCAGTACTTC
CDR3 protein: CASGDFLETQYF

V gene: TRBV19
J gene: TRBJ2-7
D gene: NA
clone size: NA
CDR3 DNA: TGTGCCAGTACCCCCGGCCGGGACTTGGTCTACGAGCAGTACTTC
CDR3 protein: CASTPGRDLVYEQYF

V gene: TRBV7-9
J gene: TRBJ1-4
D gene: TRBD1
clone size: NA
CDR3 DNA: TGTGCCAGCAGCTCGACCTTCCGGGACAGGGAATGGACTAATGAAAAACTGTTTTTT
CDR3 protein: CASSSTFRDREWTNEKLFF

V gene: TRBV5-4
J gene: TRBJ1-3
D gene: NA
clone size: NA
CDR3 DNA: TGTGCCAGCAGCGACACTAAACAGGGCCGCTCTGGAAACACCATATATTTT
CDR3 protein: CASSDTKQGRSGNTIYF

V gene: TRBV12-5
J gene: TRBJ2-3
D gene: NA
clone size: NA
CDR3 DNA: TGTGCTAGTGGTTTGTCGGGAAGCGTGGCAGATACGCAGTATTTT
CDR3 protein: CASGLSGSVADTQYF

V gene: TRBV19
J gene: TRBJ1-5
D gene: NA
clone size: NA
CDR3 DNA: TGTGCCAGTACTTTCAGGGGCCTCGGGGATCAGCCCCAGCATTTT
CDR3 protein: CASTFRGLGDQPQHF

V gene: TRBV19
J gene: TRBJ1-2
D gene: NA
clone size: few
CDR3 DNA: TGTGCCAGTAGTATAGGAGGACATCCGTACTATGGCTACACCTTC
CDR3 protein: CASSIGGHPYYGYTF

V gene: TRBV10-3
J gene: TRBJ2-5
D gene: TRBD1
clone size: NA
CDR3 DNA: TGTGCCACCCGGGACAGACTCGAAGAGCAGTACTTC
CDR3 protein: CATRDRLEEQYF

V gene: TRBV28
J gene: TRBJ2-1
D gene: TRBD1
clone size: few
CDR3 DNA: TGTGCCAGCAGTTTATTTAAGCAGGGGGCGGTTTGGAATGAGCAGTTCTTC
CDR3 protein: CASSLFKQGAVWNEQFF

V gene: TRBV5-3
J gene: TRBJ2-4
D gene: TRBD2
clone size: NA
CDR3 DNA: TGTGCCAGAAAGCTTGTATATTGGACTAGCGGGAGGGCCGGGAAGGCCAAAAACATTCAGTACTTC
CDR3 protein: CARKLVYWTSGRAGKAKNIQYF

V gene: TRBV7-2
J gene: TRBJ1-2
D gene: NA
clone size: NA
CDR3 DNA: TGTGCCAGCAGCTTAAAGATGGGCCCGGGATATGGCTACACCTTC
CDR3 protein: CASSLKMGPGYGYTF

V gene: TRBV13
J gene: TRBJ1-4
D gene: TRBD1
clone size: NA
CDR3 DNA: TGTGCCAGCAGCTGGGGACAGGGGCCAACTAATGAAAAACTGTTTTTT
CDR3 protein: CASSWGQGPTNEKLFF

V gene: TRBV14
J gene: TRBJ2-1
D gene: TRBD2
clone size: NA
CDR3 DNA: TGTGCCAGCAGCCACCGACCGGGACTAGGGGTTGAGCAGTTCTTC
CDR3 protein: CASSHRPGLGVEQFF

V gene: TRBV11-2
J gene: TRBJ1-2
D gene: NA
clone size: NA
CDR3 DNA: TGTGCCAGCAGCTTCAGGGGAGGGGATGGCTACACCTTC
CDR3 protein: CASSFRGGDGYTF

V gene: TRBV27
J gene: TRBJ2-7
D gene: NA
clone size: NA
CDR3 DNA: TGTGCCAGCAAATTCCAGTTGTCCTACGAGCAGTACTTC
CDR3 protein: CASKFQLSYEQYF

V gene: TRBV11-3
J gene: TRBJ2-1
D gene: NA
clone size: NA
CDR3 DNA: TGTGCCAGCAGCTTTGGGAGCTCCTACAATGAGCAGTTCTTC
CDR3 protein: CASSFGSSYNEQFF

V gene: TRBV5-4
J gene: TRBJ2-3
D gene: TRBD2
clone size: NA
CDR3 DNA: TGTGCCAGCAGCCTAAGACTAGCGGGGGGCACAGATACGCAGTATTTT
CDR3 protein: CASSLRLAGGTDTQYF

V gene: TRBV7-9
J gene: TRBJ2-6
D gene: TRBD1
clone size: NA
CDR3 DNA: TGTTCCAGCAACAATCCTTCAAGACAGGGGATTCCTGGGGCCAACGTCCTGACTTTC
CDR3 protein: CSSNNPSRQGIPGANVLTF

V gene: TRBV5-1
J gene: TRBJ1-6
D gene: TRBD1
clone size: NA
CDR3 DNA: TGCGCCAGCAGCTTGGGGGGGACAGGGAATTCACCCCTCCACTTT
CDR3 protein: CASSLGGTGNSPLHF

V gene: TRBV6-6
J gene: TRBJ2-5
D gene: NA
clone size: NA
CDR3 DNA: TGTGCCAGCAGTCAGTTAGAGACCCAGTACTTC
CDR3 protein: CASSQLETQYF

V gene: TRBV5-4
J gene: TRBJ1-4
D gene: NA
clone size: NA
CDR3 DNA: TGTGCCAGCAGCTCGGGAACGGGCGGTAGGAATGAAAAACTGTTTTTT
CDR3 protein: CASSSGTGGRNEKLFF

V gene: TRBV4-2
J gene: TRBJ1-6
D gene: NA
clone size: NA
CDR3 DNA: TGTGCCAGCAGCCAAGAAAGGGGATGGGATTCACCCCTCCACTTT
CDR3 protein: CASSQERGWDSPLHF

V gene: TRBV27
J gene: TRBJ1-4
D gene: NA
clone size: few
CDR3 DNA: TGTGCCAGCAGTTTACTGGGCCTCAATGAAAAACTGTTTTTT
CDR3 protein: CASSLLGLNEKLFF

V gene: TRBV29-1
J gene: TRBJ2-5
D gene: TRBD2
clone size: NA
CDR3 DNA: TGCAGCGCTACTAGCGCAATCCAGACCCAGTACTTC
CDR3 protein: CSATSAIQTQYF

V gene: TRBV5-1
J gene: TRBJ1-1
D gene: NA
clone size: NA
CDR3 DNA: TGCGCCAGCAGCTTGCAGGATCTGAACACTGAAGCTTTCTTT
CDR3 protein: CASSLQDLNTEAFF

V gene: TRBV28
J gene: TRBJ2-5
D gene: TRBD2
clone size: once
CDR3 DNA: TGTGCCAGCAGTTTATTAACTAGCGGGAGGCCGCAGACCCAGTACTTC
CDR3 protein: CASSLLTSGRPQTQYF

V gene: TRBV4-2
J gene: TRBJ2-7
D gene: TRBD2
clone size: few
CDR3 DNA: TGTGCCAGCAGGCTAGCGGGGGGGCAAGCCTACGAGCAGTACTTC
CDR3 protein: CASRLAGGQAYEQYF

V gene: TRBV4-2
J gene: TRBJ2-1
D gene: NA
clone size: NA
CDR3 DNA: TGTGCCAGCCACGCCCCAGGCAGGGGCAATGAGCAGTTCTTC
CDR3 protein: CASHAPGRGNEQFF

V gene: TRBV7-2
J gene: TRBJ2-6
D gene: TRBD2
clone size: NA
CDR3 DNA: TGTGCCAGCAGCTCCTCCGGGGGGTTAGGGGCCAACGTCCTGACTTTC
CDR3 protein: CASSSSGGLGANVLTF

V gene: TRBV29-1
J gene: TRBJ1-2
D gene: TRBD1
clone size: once
CDR3 DNA: TGCAGCGTTGTACCGGACAGGGGTGGCTACACCTTC
CDR3 protein: CSVVPDRGGYTF

V gene: TRBV6-5
J gene: TRBJ1-3
D gene: NA
clone size: NA
CDR3 DNA: TGTGCCAGCAGTTACGGAGACAGGCGATATGGAAACACCATATATTTT
CDR3 protein: CASSYGDRRYGNTIYF

V gene: TRBV27
J gene: TRBJ2-7
D gene: NA
clone size: NA
CDR3 DNA: TGTGCCAGCAGTTTATCGAGGCCCCCCCAATACGAGCAGTACTTC
CDR3 protein: CASSLSRPPQYEQYF

V gene: TRBV10-3
J gene: TRBJ1-1
D gene: NA
clone size: NA
CDR3 DNA: TGTGCCTCCCACCGAGATGAAGCTTTCTTT
CDR3 protein: CASHRDEAFF

V gene: TRBV7-6
J gene: TRBJ2-7
D gene: TRBD2
clone size: once
CDR3 DNA: TGTGCCAGCAGCTTAGCGGTTGCTAGCGGTGAGCAGTACTTC
CDR3 protein: CASSLAVASGEQYF

V gene: TRBV7-9
J gene: TRBJ2-7
D gene: TRBD2
clone size: once
CDR3 DNA: TGTGCCAGCGACCGGACGCGGGAGTCGCAGTACTTC
CDR3 protein: CASDRTRESQYF

V gene: TRBV7-2
J gene: TRBJ1-2
D gene: NA
clone size: NA
CDR3 DNA: TGTGCCAGCAGCCCTAGGGGGAGAGGCTACACCTTC
CDR3 protein: CASSPRGRGYTF

V gene: TRBV4-1
J gene: TRBJ1-2
D gene: NA
clone size: once
CDR3 DNA: TGCGCCAGCAGCCAAGAAAGGGGTCTCGACTATGGCTACACCTTC
CDR3 protein: CASSQERGLDYGYTF

V gene: TRBV7-2
J gene: TRBJ2-5
D gene: NA
clone size: NA
CDR3 DNA: TGTGCCAGCAGTGAGCGTTTCACCCAGTACTTC
CDR3 protein: CASSERFTQYF

V gene: TRBV7-6
J gene: TRBJ2-5
D gene: NA
clone size: NA
CDR3 DNA: TGTGCCAGCAGCTTAGGGGGGAGGGGGAGAGAGACCCAGTACTTC
CDR3 protein: CASSLGGRGRETQYF

V gene: TRBV21-1
J gene: TRBJ1-1
D gene: NA
clone size: NA
CDR3 DNA: TGTGCCAGCAGCAAAGTTATTAAGGAGGGTAATCTTTTGAACACTGAAGCTTTCTTT
CDR3 protein: CASSKVIKEGNLLNTEAFF

V gene: TRBV28
J gene: TRBJ2-2
D gene: NA
clone size: few
CDR3 DNA: TGTGCCAGCACCCCCGGAGGCGGGGAGCTGTTTTTT
CDR3 protein: CASTPGGGELFF

V gene: TRBV6-5
J gene: TRBJ1-2
D gene: TRBD1
clone size: NA
CDR3 DNA: TGTGCCAGCAGTTACTCGAGGGACAGGTTCTATGGCTACACCTTC
CDR3 protein: CASSYSRDRFYGYTF

V gene: TRBV7-9
J gene: TRBJ2-7
D gene: NA
clone size: NA
CDR3 DNA: TGTTCCAGCACCATAACGGGGAGTATAGGCGAGCAGTACTTC
CDR3 protein: CSSTITGSIGEQYF

V gene: TRBV5-1
J gene: TRBJ1-2
D gene: NA
clone size: NA
CDR3 DNA: TGCGCCAGCAGCTTGGATCGCGGGGGCGTAGGTGGCTACACCTTC
CDR3 protein: CASSLDRGGVGGYTF

V gene: TRBV15
J gene: TRBJ1-6
D gene: TRBD1
clone size: NA
CDR3 DNA: TGTGCCACCAGCTCGGGACAGGGAATTTTAACCCTCCACTTT
CDR3 protein: CATSSGQGILTLHF

V gene: TRBV5-6
J gene: TRBJ1-1
D gene: NA
clone size: NA
CDR3 DNA: TGTGCCAGCAGCCGGGGGGCGGGGGACACTGAAGCTTTCTTT
CDR3 protein: CASSRGAGDTEAFF

V gene: TRBV18
J gene: TRBJ1-1
D gene: TRBD1
clone size: NA
CDR3 DNA: TGTGCCAGCTCACCCGACTACAGGGGTTCCGGGAACACTGAAGCTTTCTTT
CDR3 protein: CASSPDYRGSGNTEAFF

V gene: TRBV5-4
J gene: TRBJ2-7
D gene: TRBD1
clone size: NA
CDR3 DNA: TGTGCCAGCAGCTCCGGGACAGGGAGGATGGGCTACGAGCAGTACTTC
CDR3 protein: CASSSGTGRMGYEQYF

V gene: TRBV10-3
J gene: TRBJ1-1
D gene: NA
clone size: NA
CDR3 DNA: TGTGCCATCCGCGTCTCGGAGGAGTGGACAGCTTTCTTT
CDR3 protein: CAIRVSEEWTAFF

V gene: TRBV28
J gene: TRBJ1-4
D gene: NA
clone size: NA
CDR3 DNA: TGTGCCAGCAAGGGGGGGATCAGGGGAGCTAATGAAAAACTGTTTTTT
CDR3 protein: CASKGGIRGANEKLFF

V gene: TRBV14
J gene: TRBJ2-5
D gene: NA
clone size: NA
CDR3 DNA: TGTGCCAGCAGCCAAGATATTGGCGAGACCCAGTACTTC
CDR3 protein: CASSQDIGETQYF

V gene: TRBV21-1
J gene: TRBJ1-5
D gene: NA
clone size: few
CDR3 DNA: TGTGCCAGCAGCAGGGCGGAGGGGTATTCCGGTCAGCCCCAGCATTTT
CDR3 protein: CASSRAEGYSGQPQHF

V gene: TRBV7-9
J gene: TRBJ2-3
D gene: NA
clone size: NA
CDR3 DNA: TGCGCCAGCAGCCAAGTCCTAGGTGGCGCAGATACGCAGTATTTT
CDR3 protein: CASSQVLGGADTQYF

V gene: TRBV5-6
J gene: TRBJ1-5
D gene: NA
clone size: NA
CDR3 DNA: TGTGCCAGCACCAACACCCCCTCGGGGCCCCAGCATTTT
CDR3 protein: CASTNTPSGPQHF

V gene: TRBV4-3
J gene: TRBJ2-5
D gene: TRBD2
clone size: NA
CDR3 DNA: TGCGCCAGCAGCCAAGATGGGAGAGCGGGGGGCCCTCAAGAGATCCAGTACTTC
CDR3 protein: CASSQDGRAGGPQEIQYF

V gene: TRBV7-9
J gene: TRBJ1-2
D gene: NA
clone size: NA
CDR3 DNA: TGTGCCAGCAGCTACGGGACTGCGGGGGAACGGGGCTACACCTTC
CDR3 protein: CASSYGTAGERGYTF

V gene: TRBV28
J gene: TRBJ2-7
D gene: NA
clone size: NA
CDR3 DNA: TGTGCCAGCAGTTTATTACAGGTGGACGAGCAGTACTTC
CDR3 protein: CASSLLQVDEQYF

V gene: TRBV7-2
J gene: TRBJ2-3
D gene: TRBD2
clone size: NA
CDR3 DNA: TGTGCCAGCAGCCCCGCTCTCCTAGCGGTTAGCACAGATACGCAGTATTTT
CDR3 protein: CASSPALLAVSTDTQYF

V gene: TRBV7-6
J gene: TRBJ2-3
D gene: TRBD2
clone size: NA
CDR3 DNA: TGTGCCAGCAGCTTAGCGAACGGGGGGGATACGCAGTATTTT
CDR3 protein: CASSLANGGDTQYF